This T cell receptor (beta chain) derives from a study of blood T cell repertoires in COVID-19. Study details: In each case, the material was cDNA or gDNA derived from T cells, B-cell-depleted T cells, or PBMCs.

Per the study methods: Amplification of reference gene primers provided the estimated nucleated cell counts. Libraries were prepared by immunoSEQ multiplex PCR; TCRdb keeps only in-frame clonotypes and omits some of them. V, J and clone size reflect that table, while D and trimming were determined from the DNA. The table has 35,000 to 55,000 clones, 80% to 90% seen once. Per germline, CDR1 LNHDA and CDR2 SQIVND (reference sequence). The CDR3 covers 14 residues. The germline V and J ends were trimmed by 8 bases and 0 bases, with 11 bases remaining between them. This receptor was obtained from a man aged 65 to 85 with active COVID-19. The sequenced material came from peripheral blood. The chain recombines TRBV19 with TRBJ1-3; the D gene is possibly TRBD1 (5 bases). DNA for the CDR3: TGTGCCAGTTTGGGGCAGGACTCTGGAAACACCATATATTTT. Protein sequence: CASLGQDSGNTIYF.